This TCR beta chain was sequenced during a study of beta chain features in type 1 diabetes. Findings of the study overall: For TCRB rearrangement, an influence of HLA type remained unresolved here.

The CDR3 sequence is 15 residues long. CDR1 SGHKS and CDR2 YYEKEE come from the germline V gene (reference sequence). With 4 bases clipped from V and 5 bases from J, the junction kept 10 bases outside the gene matches. Expressed TCRB transcripts were sequenced, since all the RNA that had been isolated was reverse transcribed. The assay was immunoSEQ multiplex PCR, and TCRdb's table has in-frame clones only and misses some. The profile shows roughly 310,000 clones, 9.5% to 12% of them singletons. Comments on this clone: The antigen remains unidentified.

Central memory, naive, regulatory and stem cell-like memory CD4+ cells were sorted by CD45RO/CCR7/CD25/CD127/CD95/CD27. The genes are TRBV5-5 and TRBJ1-2, with 8 nucleotides matching TRBD1. This receptor was identified in a woman aged 25 to 39 in good health. Specimen: naive CD4+ T cells from blood. In DNA, the CDR3 is TGTGCCAGCAGCGCCTCACCGGGACAGGAGTATGGCTACACCTTC. Translated: CASSASPGQEYGYTF.